The T cell receptor beta chain under discussion was sequenced for a study of blood T cells in healthy people across ages. Germline-derived CDR1 and CDR2 are SGHVS and FQNEAQ. V was pared by 0 bases and J by 4 bases, with 10 bases between. The CDR3 extends over 15 amino acids. Through a sample-barcoded 5' primer and a J-beta primer mix, a second PCR was run for roughly 6 to 11 cycles. Each CDR3 protein is one row after TCRdb ran MiXCR on the 5' RACE reads. The data hold over a million distinct CDR3 sequences, with 35% to 50% observed a single time. This clonotype has only a few counts. What was sequenced was blood. This clonotype was obtained from a woman aged 55-69 years in good health. The V and J genes are TRBV7-8 and TRBJ2-1; D is perhaps TRBD1 (5 bases). The CDR3: CASSLAAGLYNEQFF. The CDR3 DNA sequence: TGTGCCAGCAGCTTAGCGGCAGGGCTTTACAATGAGCAGTTCTTC.